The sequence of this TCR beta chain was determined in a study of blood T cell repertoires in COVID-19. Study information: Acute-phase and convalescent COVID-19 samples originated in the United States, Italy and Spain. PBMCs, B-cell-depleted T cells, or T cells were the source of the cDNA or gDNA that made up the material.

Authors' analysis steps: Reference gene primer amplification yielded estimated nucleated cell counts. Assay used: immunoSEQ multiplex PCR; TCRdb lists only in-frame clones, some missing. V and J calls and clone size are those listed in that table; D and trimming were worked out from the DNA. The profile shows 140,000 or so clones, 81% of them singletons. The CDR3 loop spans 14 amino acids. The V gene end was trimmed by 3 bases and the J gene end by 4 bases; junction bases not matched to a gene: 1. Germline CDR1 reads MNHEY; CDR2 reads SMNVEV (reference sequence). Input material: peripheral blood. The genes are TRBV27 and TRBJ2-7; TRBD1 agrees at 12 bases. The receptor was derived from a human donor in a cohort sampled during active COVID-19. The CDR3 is CASSLGQGAYEQYF. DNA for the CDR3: TGTGCCAGCAGTTTGGGACAGGGGGCGTACGAGCAGTACTTC.